What follows are 29 T cell receptor beta chains derived from one specimen sequenced in a study of CD8 T cells in Susac syndrome. The RNA input was about 0.5 to 1 ug, and it was reverse transcribed with random hexamers. From the immunoSEQ multiplex PCR reads, TCRdb called clonotypes with MiXCR, one entry per CDR3 protein. This sample carries some 130,000 distinct CDR3 sequences, 85% to 95% of them seen once, and the ten largest clones take around 0.2%. The sequenced material came from CD8+ T cells from PBMCs. The origin of the receptors is a human donor with Susac syndrome.

This clonotype has only one observation. The V and J genes are TRBV13 and TRBJ1-2; no firm D call. The length of the CDR3 is 17 residues. Germline CDR1 reads PRHDT; CDR2 reads FYEKMQ (reference sequence). With 5 bases removed from V and 8 bases from J, the gap between germline ends came to 27 bases. Here the CDR3 reads CASSHSADGGLIEGYTF. For the CDR3, the DNA is TGTGCCAGCAGCCATTCCGCGGACGGCGGACTCATAGAAGGCTACACCTTC.

This chain links TRBV6-5 with TRBJ2-7; 8 nucleotides agree with TRBD2. From germline, CDR1 is MNHEY and CDR2 SVGAGI. Trimming at V came to 10 bases and at J to 4 bases, leaving 9 bases not matched to a gene. This CDR3 is built from 13 residues. The CDR3 nucleotides read TGTGCCAAGCGGGGGAGCGGGGGTTACGAGCAGTACTTC. Its protein product is CAKRGSGGYEQYF.

The chain is built from TRBV5-4 and TRBJ2-5; 9 nucleotides align to TRBD1. Germline trimming cut 3 bases from V and 0 bases from J; bases unmatched to any gene: 3. The CDR3 covers 15 residues. In germline, CDR1 is SGHNT, CDR2 YYREEE (reference sequence). CDR3 in amino acids: CASSSDRGNQETQYF. CDR3 nucleotides: TGTGCCAGCAGCTCGGACAGGGGAAACCAAGAGACCCAGTACTTC.

The chain joins TRBV12-3 or TRBV12-4 to TRBJ1-2; D unresolved. The CDR3 runs to 15 residues. Trimming removed 5 bases from V and 5 bases from J, with 18 bases in between. The CDR3 protein is CASSIGKQPPYGYTF. The CDR3 coding sequence is TGTGCCAGCAGTATCGGGAAACAACCGCCTTATGGCTACACCTTC.

The V and J genes are TRBV27 and TRBJ1-2, with unresolved D. CDR3 length: 13 residues. V was cut by 0 bases and J by 6 bases, with 8 bases left in between. CDR1 is MNHEY and CDR2 is SMNVEV in the germline V gene (reference sequence). The DNA for the CDR3 is TGTGCCAGCAGTTTATCACTAGGGAATGGCTACACCTTC. This codes for CASSLSLGNGYTF.

The gene calls are TRBV12-3 or TRBV12-4 and TRBJ2-5; a possible D gene is TRBD2 (7 bases). The CDR3 spans 12 residues. With 5 bases removed from V and 7 bases from J, the gap between germline ends came to 11 bases. CDR3 coding DNA: TGTGCCAGCAGTCCAGGGGAGGGGACCCAGTACTTC. It translates to CASSPGEGTQYF.

The rearrangement uses TRBV6-5 and TRBJ2-7, with TRBD1 as a possible D gene (6 bases). Deletions cut 0 bases from V and 2 bases from J, with 8 bases between. The CDR3 consists of 14 residues. Per the germline V gene, CDR1 is MNHEY and CDR2 is SVGAGI. DNA for the CDR3: TGTGCCAGCAGTTACTCTCCAGGGGCCTACGAGCAGTACTTC. Protein product: CASSYSPGAYEQYF.

The V gene is TRBV12-5, the J gene TRBJ1-5; no reliable D call. CDR3 length equals 14 residues. Germline loops: CDR1 LGHNT, CDR2 FRNRAP. Trimming stripped 6 bases from V and 7 bases from J, with 16 bases between. For the CDR3, the DNA is TGTGCTAGTGGCCCAACCCCCCCAGGACAGCCCCAGCATTTT. It specifies CASGPTPPGQPQHF.

The chain recombines TRBV2 with TRBJ2-3; no definite D call. V was cut by 9 bases and J by 5 bases, with 15 bases left in between. Germline CDR1 reads SNHLY; CDR2 reads FYNNEI. The CDR3 spans 13 residues. CDR3 DNA: TGTGCCAGTGGGGATAAATTGGAAGATACGCAGTATTTT. Translation: CASGDKLEDTQYF.

The CDR3 nucleotides read TGCAGCGTTGAAGCGGGTTCCGAGACCCAGTACTTC. As protein: CSVEAGSETQYF. The J gene is TRBJ2-5, the V gene TRBV29-1, with D hard to call. CDR1 is SQVTM and CDR2 is ANQGSEA in the germline V gene. This CDR3 contains 12 residues. Trimming removed 1 base from V and 5 bases from J, with 8 bases in between.

J is TRBJ2-3 and V is TRBV19; 13 bases are shared with TRBD2. The length of the CDR3 is 14 residues. From germline, CDR1 is LNHDA and CDR2 SQIVND (reference sequence). After removal of 8 bases from V and 5 bases from J, the junction contained 4 bases not matched to a gene. In nucleotides, the CDR3 is TGTGCCAGTCGGACTAGCGGGAGTCAAGATACGCAGTATTTT. It translates to CASRTSGSQDTQYF. The variable domain in full, with the rest retrieved from reference TRBV19 and TRBJ2-3, is DGGITQSPKYLFRKEGQNVTLSCEQNLNHDAMYWYRQDPGQGLRLIYYSQIVNDFQKGDIAEGYSVSREKKESFPLTVTSAQKNPTAFYLCASRTSGSQDTQYFGPGTRLTVL.

In DNA form, the CDR3 reads TGTGCCAGCAGCGGACTAGCGGGAAGGACCGGGGAGCTGTTTTTT. The encoded protein is CASSGLAGRTGELFF. The chain employs TRBV9 and TRBJ2-2, with 11 bases fitting TRBD2. The trim removed 3 bases at V and 5 bases at J, leaving 3 bases unmatched. CDR3 length: 15 residues. Germline V CDR1 and CDR2: SGDLS, YYNGEE.

The count of this clonotype is one. The J gene is TRBJ1-5, the V gene TRBV4-1; D is uncertain. Trimming took 6 bases from V and 0 from J, leaving 9 bases between them. CDR3 length: 14 amino acids. In germline, CDR1 is MGHRA, CDR2 YSYEKL. The CDR3 region is CASSEQASNQPQHF. For the CDR3, the DNA is TGCGCCAGCAGTGAGCAGGCTAGCAATCAGCCCCAGCATTTT.

This clonotype was recorded once. This chain links TRBV20-1 with TRBJ2-3; 13 nucleotides line up with TRBD2. The CDR3 has 15 residues. The ends lost 4 bases at V and 4 bases at J; junction bases unmatched: 5. Germline CDR1 reads DFQATT; CDR2 reads SNEGSKA (reference sequence). The CDR3 loop is CSAITSGRAADTQYF. The CDR3 DNA reads TGCAGTGCTATAACTAGCGGGAGGGCCGCAGATACGCAGTATTTT.

This rearrangement joins TRBV28 to TRBJ1-1, with D maybe TRBD1 (6 bases). Looked up from germline, CDR1 is MDHEN and CDR2 is SYDVKM. The CDR3 spans 13 residues. V shed 6 bases and J shed 11 bases, with 19 bases lying between them. Written as DNA, the CDR3 is TGTGCCAGCAGCCGAGATACAGGGTTTATCGCTTTCTTT. Protein: CASSRDTGFIAFF. Full variable domain (remainder filled in from reference TRBV28 and TRBJ1-1): DVKVTQSSRYLVKRTGEKVFLECVQDMDHENMFWYRQDPGLGLRLIYFSYDVKMKEKGDIPEGYSVSREKKERFSLILESASTNQTSMYLCASSRDTGFIAFFGQGTRLTVV.

V usage is TRBV16 and J usage is TRBJ1-1; D may be TRBD1 (6 bases). V was trimmed by 1 base and J by 5 bases, leaving 14 bases between them. Germline values: CDR1 KGHSY, CDR2 FQNENV. CDR3 length: 15 amino acids. CDR3 sequence (DNA): TGTGCCAGCAGCCAATGGACAGATATAGGGACTGAAGCTTTCTTT. Residues: CASSQWTDIGTEAFF.

This clonotype has a single count. The CDR3 DNA reads TGCAGCGTGGAGGGGGACAGGGGCGCTGAAGCTTTCTTT. Encoded protein: CSVEGDRGAEAFF. This sequence joins TRBV29-1 and TRBJ1-1; 10 bases are shared with TRBD1. V dropped 6 bases and J dropped 6; count of bases not matched to a gene: 7. This CDR3 is built from 13 residues. Germline CDR1 SQVTM, CDR2 ANQGSEA. Using reference TRBV29-1 and TRBJ1-1 for the parts outside the CDR3, the full variable domain is SAVISQKPSRDICQRGTSLTIQCQVDSQVTMMFWYRQQPGQSLTLIATANQGSEATYESGFVIDKFPISRPNLTFSTLTVSNMSPEDSSIYLCSVEGDRGAEAFFGQGTRLTVV.

This sequence joins TRBV6-4 and TRBJ2-1; 8 bases map to TRBD2. The CDR3 consists of 14 residues. Germline values: CDR1 MRHNA, CDR2 SNTAGT. The J segment lost 4 bases and the V segment lost 3 bases, leaving 2 bases of the junction unmatched. CDR3 sequence (DNA): TGTGCCAGCAGTGAAACTAGCGGTTACAATGAGCAGTTCTTC. It encodes CASSETSGYNEQFF.

The chain combines TRBV9 with TRBJ1-4; unclear D gene. CDR3 length: 13 amino acids. The germline gives CDR1 SGDLS, CDR2 YYNGEE. Trimming removed 0 bases from V and 2 bases from J, with 2 bases in between. The CDR3 DNA reads as TGTGCCAGCAGCGTAGCCACTAATGAAAAACTGTTTTTT. Its protein is CASSVATNEKLFF. The whole variable domain, remainder taken from reference TRBV9 and TRBJ1-4, is DSGVTQTPKHLITATGQRVTLRCSPRSGDLSVYWYQQSLDQGLQFLIQYYNGEERAKGNILERFSAQQFPDLHSELNLSSLELGDSALYFCASSVATNEKLFFGSGTQLSVL.

V and J are TRBV13 and TRBJ2-1, with 16 bases identical to TRBD2. Looked up from germline, CDR1 is PRHDT and CDR2 is FYEKMQ (reference sequence). The CDR3 runs 13 residues. Trimming removed 6 bases from V and 14 bases from J; junction bases left unmatched: 4. The CDR3 loop is CASRGGTSGREFF. As DNA, the CDR3 is TGTGCCAGCAGGGGAGGGACTAGCGGGAGGGAGTTCTTC.

The genes are TRBV5-6 and TRBJ1-2; 10 bases agree with TRBD1. The CDR3 contains 17 residues. After removal of 4 bases from V and 3 bases from J, the junction contained 12 bases not matched to a gene. From germline, CDR1 is SGHDT and CDR2 YYEEEE. CDR3 DNA: TGTGCCAGCAGCCGAGAGGGACAGGGGCCAGCCTACTATGGCTACACCTTC. It specifies CASSREGQGPAYYGYTF.

The rearrangement joins TRBV11-2 to TRBJ2-5, with 9 bases aligning to TRBD1. Germline V gene lookup returns CDR1 SGHAT and CDR2 FQNNGV. V trimming: 5 bases; J trimming: 5 bases; junction bases outside the gene matches: 6. This CDR3 region has 14 residues. CDR3 protein: CASSRGGTGETQYF. The CDR3 coding sequence is TGTGCCAGCAGCCGAGGTGGGACAGGGGAGACCCAGTACTTC.

The chain combines TRBV13 with TRBJ2-7, with 7 bases lining up with TRBD2. The CDR3 has 15 residues. CDR1 is PRHDT, CDR2 FYEKMQ, per germline (reference sequence). V was clipped by 3 bases and J by 4 bases; unmatched bases: 9. This CDR3 reads CASSFSAGVKYEQYF. In DNA form, the CDR3 reads TGTGCCAGCAGCTTCTCGGCGGGAGTGAAATACGAGCAGTACTTC.

The chain is built from TRBV29-1 and TRBJ1-2, with a weak D call TRBD1 (5 bases). Looked up from germline, CDR1 is SQVTM and CDR2 is ANQGSEA. Trimming stripped 4 bases from V and 2 bases from J, with 8 bases between. This CDR3 has 12 amino acids. The CDR3 sequence: CSVGQRNYGYTF. The CDR3, as DNA: TGCAGCGTTGGACAGCGCAACTATGGCTACACCTTC. Full variable domain (remainder filled in from reference TRBV29-1 and TRBJ1-2): SAVISQKPSRDICQRGTSLTIQCQVDSQVTMMFWYRQQPGQSLTLIATANQGSEATYESGFVIDKFPISRPNLTFSTLTVSNMSPEDSSIYLCSVGQRNYGYTFGSGTRLTVV.

The V gene is TRBV13, the J gene TRBJ2-7; D unresolved. Trimming stripped 2 bases from V and 0 bases from J, with 11 bases between. The germline V gene encodes CDR1 PRHDT and CDR2 FYEKMQ (reference sequence). CDR3 length: 15 residues. This CDR3 reads CASSLNRRSSYEQYF. The CDR3 DNA reads as TGTGCCAGCAGCTTAAACCGGAGATCCTCCTACGAGCAGTACTTC.

The chain links TRBV2 to TRBJ1-5, with D unresolved. Germline CDR1 is SNHLY and CDR2 is FYNNEI. CDR3 size: 15 residues. The V end was cut by 4 bases, the J end by 2 bases, with 12 bases between. The CDR3 sequence: CASSVRPSGNQPQHF. The CDR3 nucleotides read TGTGCCAGCAGTGTCCGGCCTTCGGGCAATCAGCCCCAGCATTTT.

This clonotype was observed once. The rearrangement joins TRBV9 to TRBJ2-5, with TRBD1 as a possible D gene (6 bases). The CDR3 is 14 amino acids. From germline, CDR1 is SGDLS and CDR2 YYNGEE. Trimming removed 0 bases from V and 4 bases from J, with 10 bases in between. CDR3 nucleotides: TGTGCCAGCAGCGTAGCGGCAGGGGTAGAGACCCAGTACTTC. Residues: CASSVAAGVETQYF.

V is TRBV5-4 and J is TRBJ2-7; 10 bases line up with TRBD1. V lost 1 base, J lost 2 bases, and 3 bases stayed unmatched. The CDR3 spans 15 residues. Germline V gives CDR1 SGHNT, CDR2 YYREEE (reference sequence). CDR3 nucleotides: TGTGCCAGCAGCTTGCGAGGGACAGGGGCCTACGAGCAGTACTTC. Amino acid sequence: CASSLRGTGAYEQYF.

The chain links TRBV6-1 to TRBJ1-1, with D hard to call. Trimming removed 3 bases at V and 4 bases at J, with 15 bases between. This CDR3 contains 15 residues. Germline CDR1 is MNHNS and CDR2 is SASEGT. The CDR3 is CASSEIEHPATEAFF. The CDR3 region has the DNA TGTGCCAGCAGTGAGATCGAGCACCCGGCCACTGAAGCTTTCTTT.